This passage covers 22 T cell receptor beta chains from one sample sequenced in a study of Ad26.COV2.S vaccination and SARS-CoV-2 variants. Treatment noted: around 19 received Ad26.COV2.S at low or high dose, single or two shots; five or six received placebo; per-sample allocation not given. Day 63 after the first injection of vaccine or placebo was the sampling time. Assay used: immunoSEQ multiplex PCR; TCRdb lists only in-frame clones, some missing. The top ten hold 9.5% to 12% of the sample, which has about 350,000 clones, about 88% seen once. Sequenced material: peripheral blood, taken in a trial of Ad26.COV2.S vaccine versus placebo. These receptors were obtained from a person between 18 and 59 years old who received the Ad26.COV2.S COVID-19 vaccine or a placebo.

In this sample, this clone turned up once. The chain links TRBV28 to TRBJ1-2, with a tentative D call TRBD1 (5 bases). The CDR3 has 14 residues. V was pared by 1 base and J by 2 bases, with 8 bases between. Germline V gene lookup returns CDR1 MDHEN and CDR2 SYDVKM. CDR3 bases: TGTGCCAGCAGTTTATTGTCAGGGAACTATGGCTACACCTTC. This encodes CASSLLSGNYGYTF.

The V gene is TRBV24-1, the J gene TRBJ2-7; 12 positions agree with TRBD2. The CDR3 runs to 16 residues. V shed 4 bases and J 1 base; nucleotides not matched to a gene: 4. Germline CDR1 and CDR2: KGHDR and SFDVKD. CDR3 loop: CATSEQTSGGSYEQYF. In nucleotides, the CDR3 is TGTGCCACCAGTGAACAGACTAGCGGGGGTTCCTACGAGCAGTACTTC.

In DNA form, the CDR3 reads TGTGCCAGTACTTACGCCCACAATCAGCCCCAGCATTTT. Translation: CASTYAHNQPQHF. J is TRBJ1-5 and V is TRBV19; D unresolved. V lost 7 bases and J lost 3, with 10 bases in between. CDR1 is LNHDA, CDR2 SQIVND, per germline (reference sequence). This CDR3 contains 13 residues.

The rearrangement uses TRBV7-2 and TRBJ2-3; D could derive from TRBD1 or TRBD2 (5 bases each). Trimming stripped 8 bases from V and 4 bases from J, with 19 bases between. Germline V CDR1 and CDR2: SGHTA, FQGNSA. The CDR3 is 15 residues long. DNA for the CDR3: TGTGCCAGCGGGCGACCGGGGACCGGCCCAGATACGCAGTATTTT. As protein: CASGRPGTGPDTQYF. The full variable domain, rest sourced from reference TRBV7-2 and TRBJ2-3, is GAGVSQSPSNKVTEKGKDVELRCDPISGHTALYWYRQSLGQGLEFLIYFQGNSAPDKSGLPSDRFSAERTGGSVSTLTIQRTQQEDSAVYLCASGRPGTGPDTQYFGPGTRLTVL.

The rearrangement joins TRBV10-3 to TRBJ1-6; D ambiguous. The CDR3 sequence is 13 residues long. Germline V lookup: CDR1 ENHRY, CDR2 SYGVKD. The V and J ends lost 7 bases and 6 bases respectively, with 10 bases between them. The chain's CDR3 is CAIKAGSNSPLHF. In DNA form, the CDR3 reads TGTGCCATCAAGGCCGGATCTAATTCACCCCTCCACTTT.

The CDR3 DNA is TGTGCCAGCAGCCTCCGACAGGGGATGAACACTGAAGCTTTCTTT. Its translation: CASSLRQGMNTEAFF. The gene calls are TRBV7-2 and TRBJ1-1, with 8 bases lining up with TRBD1. The germline gives CDR1 SGHTA, CDR2 FQGNSA. The trim removed 5 bases at V and 0 bases at J, leaving 5 bases unmatched. This CDR3 is built from 15 residues.

The genes are TRBV5-8 and TRBJ2-5; D is possibly TRBD1 or TRBD2 (6 bases each). CDR1 and CDR2 (germline): SGHTS, YDEGEE. V dropped 1 base and J dropped 5 bases, with 12 bases sitting between them. This CDR3 spans 14 amino acids. The DNA for the CDR3 is TGTGCCAGCAGCTTGCCTGGGGGGCCTGAGACCCAGTACTTC. Residues: CASSLPGGPETQYF.

About this clone itself: Other DNA variants within this sample encode the same CDR3. The chain employs TRBV20-1 and TRBJ1-1; D not resolved. This CDR3 is 11 amino acids long. In germline, CDR1 is DFQATT, CDR2 SNEGSKA (reference sequence). V was trimmed by 1 base and J by 4 bases, leaving 4 bases between them. This CDR3 is CSARGGTEAFF. The CDR3 bases are TGCAGTGCTAGAGGAGGCACTGAAGCTTTCTTT.

The chain employs TRBV7-9 and TRBJ1-3, with D unclear. The V end was cut by 3 bases, the J end by 8 bases, with 14 bases between. The CDR3 contains 14 residues. The germline V gene encodes CDR1 SEHNR and CDR2 FQNEAQ (reference sequence). The CDR3 region is CASSFDQESDTIYF. CDR3 DNA sequence: TGTGCCAGCAGCTTTGATCAGGAGTCGGACACCATATATTTT.

This clone was counted between two and nine times. The V gene is TRBV6-4, the J gene TRBJ2-2; perhaps TRBD2 as D (6 bases). The CDR3 runs to 16 residues. Trimming left V 3 bases short and J 4 bases short, with 15 bases between. Per the germline V gene, CDR1 is MRHNA and CDR2 is SNTAGT. In DNA form, the CDR3 reads TGTGCCAGCAGTGAGAACCGGGACTCACTCACCGGGGAGCTGTTTTTT. Protein: CASSENRDSLTGELFF.

The J gene is TRBJ1-1, the V gene TRBV9; no reliable D call. Trimming removed 4 bases from V and 1 base from J, with 5 bases in between. Germline CDR1 SGDLS, CDR2 YYNGEE. This CDR3 region has 12 residues. The DNA of the CDR3 is TGTGCCAGCAGCAGAGGGAACACTGAAGCTTTCTTT. Protein product: CASSRGNTEAFF.

The chain couples TRBV6-5 to TRBJ1-2; tentative D call: TRBD1 (6 bases). The V end was cut by 9 bases, the J end by 6 bases, with 11 bases between. Germline CDR1 MNHEY, CDR2 SVGAGI. The CDR3 is 11 residues long. For the CDR3, the DNA is TGTGCCAGTCAAGGGACAAATGGCTACACCTTC. Its translation is CASQGTNGYTF.

This chain joins TRBV5-4 and TRBJ2-1, with D perhaps matching TRBD1 (6 bases). Per germline, CDR1 SGHNT and CDR2 YYREEE (reference sequence). V lost 4 bases and J 8 bases, leaving 19 bases between the germline ends. The CDR3 is 15 amino acids. DNA for the CDR3: TGTGCCAGCAGCGCCTCGAGGTGGACAGTCGATGAGCAGTTCTTC. Translation: CASSASRWTVDEQFF.

The chain uses TRBV30 and TRBJ2-3; D ambiguous. The CDR3 is 12 residues long. The germline V gene has CDR1 GTSNPN and CDR2 SVGIG (reference sequence). Trimming pared 4 bases from V and 4 bases from J, leaving 9 bases between. CDR3 loop: CAWNGDADTQYF. In DNA, the CDR3 is TGTGCCTGGAACGGAGATGCAGATACGCAGTATTTT.

The chain has TRBV30 and TRBJ1-2; D is unclear. CDR3 length equals 14 residues. Germline CDR1 reads GTSNPN; CDR2 reads SVGIG (reference sequence). Trimming shortened V by 3 bases and J by 5 bases, and 16 bases separated the two germline ends. CDR3 protein: CAWSPGGYRYGYTF. Written as DNA, the CDR3 is TGTGCCTGGAGCCCGGGAGGATACCGGTATGGCTACACCTTC.

This clone was picked up many times. The chain links TRBV7-6 to TRBJ1-1; 7 nucleotides agree with TRBD1. Per the germline V gene, CDR1 is SGHVS and CDR2 is FNYEAQ. The V and J ends lost 7 bases and 3 bases, in that order; junction bases with no gene match: 5. The CDR3 totals 13 residues. CDR3 nucleotides: TGTGCCAGCAAAATGAGGGGGCACACTGAAGCTTTCTTT. It encodes CASKMRGHTEAFF.

To note about this clone: Other DNA sequences in this sample translate to the same CDR3. The chain recombines TRBV2 with TRBJ1-5; unclear D gene. Deletions cut 4 bases from V and 0 bases from J, with 10 bases between. There are 15 residues in the CDR3. Germline assignment: CDR1 SNHLY and CDR2 FYNNEI. CDR3 in DNA: TGTGCCAGCAGTGGGGCGGACTATAGCAATCAGCCCCAGCATTTT. The encoded protein is CASSGADYSNQPQHF.

The chain joins TRBV7-9 to TRBJ1-1; 10 bases fit TRBD1. Germline assignment: CDR1 SEHNR and CDR2 FQNEAQ (reference sequence). This CDR3 contains 16 residues. Trimming cost V 6 bases and J 5 bases; bases outside gene matches: 12. The CDR3 here is CASRPGTGEYGTEAFF. CDR3 nucleotides: TGTGCCAGCAGGCCCGGGACAGGGGAATATGGGACTGAAGCTTTCTTT.

The chain uses TRBV7-2 and TRBJ2-2; 9 nucleotides align to TRBD2. The V gene end was trimmed by 5 bases and the J gene end by 6 bases; junction bases not matched to a gene: 16. Germline CDR1 and CDR2: SGHTA and FQGNSA. The CDR3 runs 18 residues. In nucleotides, the CDR3 is TGTGCCAGCAGCCATTACGGGGCGGGACTAGCTCCCGCCGGGGAGCTGTTTTTT. This translates into CASSHYGAGLAPAGELFF.

V usage is TRBV24-1 and J usage is TRBJ2-2; 8 nucleotides agree with TRBD1. With 4 bases clipped from V and 7 bases from J, the junction kept 4 bases outside the gene matches. Germline values: CDR1 KGHDR, CDR2 SFDVKD. This CDR3 is 14 amino acids long. The DNA for the CDR3 is TGTGCCACCAGTGACTACAGGGGGGACGGGGAGCTGTTTTTT. Its translation is CATSDYRGDGELFF.

A single count supports this clone. The chain employs TRBV4-2 and TRBJ1-1; no clear D. With 8 bases removed from V and 4 bases from J, the gap between germline ends came to 26 bases. The length of the CDR3 is 17 residues. CDR1 is LGHNA, CDR2 YNFKEQ, per germline. CDR3 nucleotides: TGTGCCAGCTCTAGGCCCCCCGGTCGCAGCTTCACCACTGAAGCTTTCTTT. Translating it yields CASSRPPGRSFTTEAFF.

The chain employs TRBV7-2 and TRBJ2-7; 7 bases agree with TRBD1. V lost 5 bases and J lost 6; bases outside the gene matches: 10. The germline V gene encodes CDR1 SGHTA and CDR2 FQGNSA. The CDR3 contains 14 residues. CDR3 in DNA: TGTGCCAGCAGCACCAATAGACAGGGCTTCGAGCAGTACTTC. As protein: CASSTNRQGFEQYF.